The 21 T cell receptor beta chains below come from one sample, sequenced in a study of a mutant IDH1 vaccine in newly diagnosed glioma. Time point of the sample: baseline, week 1 (first vaccination visit). Treatment indicated: pre-vaccination baseline after standard-of-care therapy. Produced via immunoSEQ multiplex PCR; TCRdb's table is partial and in-frame only. The sample records under 35,000 clones, about 80% being singletons. The source material was PBMCs, sampled from a glioma patient treated with radiotherapy, temozolomide or both. The receptors stem from a man aged 25-40 years with glioma.

The J gene is TRBJ1-1, the V gene TRBV6-1, with TRBD1 identical over 8 bases. Looked up from germline, CDR1 is MNHNS and CDR2 is SASEGT. There are 14 residues in the CDR3. V gave up 6 bases and J gave up 2 bases; unmatched junction bases: 5. The CDR3 DNA sequence: TGTGCCAGCAGGCAGGGGGCGGAAAACACTGAAGCTTTCTTT. It yields the protein CASRQGAENTEAFF.

The V gene is TRBV7-9, the J gene TRBJ1-2; 7 nucleotides align to TRBD1. J was trimmed by 4 bases and V by 5 bases; bases with no gene match: 7. Germline V gene lookup returns CDR1 SEHNR and CDR2 FQNEAQ (reference sequence). The CDR3 sequence is 14 residues long. The CDR3: CASSQDRNLYGYTF. CDR3 DNA: TGTGCCAGCAGCCAGGACAGGAATCTCTATGGCTACACCTTC.

The gene calls are TRBV7-2 and TRBJ1-5; D is ambiguous. Germline CDR1 SGHTA, CDR2 FQGNSA. CDR3 size: 15 residues. Deletions cut 1 base from V and 0 bases from J, with 7 bases between. CDR3 protein: CASSLGVPSNQPQHF. The CDR3 nucleotides read TGTGCCAGCAGCTTAGGTGTCCCTAGCAATCAGCCCCAGCATTTT. The variable domain in full, completed from reference TRBV7-2 and TRBJ1-5, reads GAGVSQSPSNKVTEKGKDVELRCDPISGHTALYWYRQSLGQGLEFLIYFQGNSAPDKSGLPSDRFSAERTGGSVSTLTIQRTQQEDSAVYLCASSLGVPSNQPQHFGDGTRLSIL.

This chain joins TRBV7-2 and TRBJ2-2; D is unresolved. Germline loops: CDR1 SGHTA, CDR2 FQGNSA. This CDR3 is 14 amino acids long. Trimming took off 1 base at V and 2 bases at J, with 5 bases between the two ends. This chain's CDR3 is CASSLVGNTGELFF. For the CDR3, the DNA is TGTGCCAGCAGCTTAGTCGGCAACACCGGGGAGCTGTTTTTT.

With respect to this clone: The sample carries other DNA sequences with the same CDR3. The chain joins TRBV5-1 to TRBJ2-3, with D possibly called TRBD1 or TRBD2 (6 bases each). V shed 2 bases and J shed 3 bases, with 7 bases lying between them. Germline CDR1 is SGHRS and CDR2 is YFSETQ. The CDR3 loop spans 13 amino acids. The CDR3 region is CASSLGGTDTQYF. The DNA for the CDR3 is TGCGCCAGCAGCTTAGGGGGGACAGATACGCAGTATTTT. Full variable domain (outside the CDR3, taken from reference TRBV5-1 and TRBJ2-3): KAGVTQTPRYLIKTRGQQVTLSCSPISGHRSVSWYQQTPGQGLQFLFEYFSETQRNKGNFPGRFSGRQFSNSRSEMNVSTLELGDSALYLCASSLGGTDTQYFGPGTRLTVL.

The chain links TRBV7-8 to TRBJ1-1; 7 bases agree with TRBD1. J lost 0 bases, V lost 3 bases, and 16 bases had no gene match. CDR1 is SGHVS, CDR2 FQNEAQ, per germline. The CDR3 totals 19 residues. CDR3 DNA sequence: TGTGCCAGCAGCTTCCAATCCCGGGACAGATTATCCATGAACACTGAAGCTTTCTTT. Protein: CASSFQSRDRLSMNTEAFF.

The genes are TRBV28 and TRBJ1-1; 7 positions match TRBD1. V shed 6 bases and J 2 bases; nucleotides not matched to a gene: 6. In germline, CDR1 is MDHEN, CDR2 SYDVKM. The CDR3 runs to 14 residues. For the CDR3, the DNA is TGTGCCAGCAGGCCAACAGGGGATAACACTGAAGCTTTCTTT. This encodes CASRPTGDNTEAFF.

For the CDR3, the DNA is TGTGCCAGCAGCCAAGCCTGGACCAGGGAGGGTCAGCCCCAGCATTTT. Amino acid sequence: CASSQAWTREGQPQHF. This sequence joins TRBV4-2 and TRBJ1-5, with a weak D call TRBD1 (5 bases). V lost 1 base, J lost 6 bases, and 16 bases lay in between. The germline V gene encodes CDR1 LGHNA and CDR2 YNFKEQ. The CDR3 runs to 16 residues.

J is TRBJ2-1 and V is TRBV6-1; D gene ambiguous. CDR3 size: 11 residues. CDR1 is MNHNS and CDR2 is SASEGT in the germline V gene. Trimming pared 2 bases from V and 14 bases from J, leaving 10 bases between. CDR3 sequence: CASSEWYSKFF. In DNA, the CDR3 is TGTGCCAGCAGTGAATGGTACAGCAAGTTCTTC.

The V call is TRBV4-1, the J call TRBJ1-4; D ambiguous. There are 14 residues in the CDR3. Germline V gives CDR1 MGHRA, CDR2 YSYEKL. The V gene lost 3 bases and the J gene lost 6 bases, with 11 bases spanning the gap. CDR3 in DNA: TGCGCCAGCAGCCAGTCCAACGTATATGAAAAACTGTTTTTT. Translating it yields CASSQSNVYEKLFF.

The chain combines TRBV29-1 with TRBJ2-7; TRBD2 aligns across 11 bases. The trim removed 6 bases at V and 2 bases at J, leaving 6 bases unmatched. Germline CDR1 SQVTM, CDR2 ANQGSEA. This CDR3 has 14 amino acids. The CDR3 spells CSVTRSGGAYEQYF. The CDR3 region has the DNA TGCAGCGTCACGCGTAGCGGGGGGGCCTACGAGCAGTACTTC.

The genes are TRBV5-8 and TRBJ1-6; D possibly corresponds to TRBD1 (6 bases). CDR3 length: 13 amino acids. Germline loops: CDR1 SGHTS, CDR2 YDEGEE. Trimming pared 7 bases from V and 6 bases from J, leaving 11 bases between. The CDR3 here is CASQTGVNSPLHF. The CDR3, as DNA: TGTGCCAGCCAGACAGGAGTTAATTCACCCCTCCACTTT.

CDR3: CASLRLGWGTQYF. In DNA form, the CDR3 reads TGTGCCAGCCTCCGACTGGGGTGGGGGACCCAGTACTTC. This sequence joins TRBV6-1 and TRBJ2-5; D gene ambiguous. Germline lookup yields CDR1 MNHNS and CDR2 SASEGT. The CDR3 loop spans 13 amino acids. Trimming cost V 8 bases and J 7 bases, with 17 bases left between them.

This sequence joins TRBV7-9 and TRBJ1-2; tentatively, D is TRBD1 (5 bases). V was trimmed by 5 bases and J by 5 bases, leaving 12 bases between them. This CDR3 region has 13 residues. From germline, CDR1 is SEHNR and CDR2 FQNEAQ (reference sequence). CDR3 sequence reads: CASSGGALYGYTF. CDR3 in DNA: TGTGCCAGCAGCGGGGGAGCGCTTTATGGCTACACCTTC.

The V call is TRBV10-3, the J call TRBJ2-2, with D perhaps matching TRBD1 (6 bases). Germline V gene sequence: CDR1 ENHRY, CDR2 SYGVKD. This CDR3 has 15 amino acids. V lost 6 bases to trimming and J lost 1 base, with 12 bases between them. CDR3 in amino acids: CAIRGRDKNTGELFF. The CDR3 DNA sequence: TGTGCCATCAGAGGCCGGGACAAGAACACCGGGGAGCTGTTTTTT.

The chain carries TRBV19 and TRBJ2-2; 11 positions agree with TRBD1. With V trimmed by 3 bases and J by 3 bases, 6 bases remained unmatched. The CDR3 runs to 17 residues. In germline, CDR1 is LNHDA, CDR2 SQIVND (reference sequence). The CDR3 loop reads CASSIRTGGYYTGELFF. In nucleotides, the CDR3 is TGTGCCAGTAGTATTAGGACAGGGGGCTACTACACCGGGGAGCTGTTTTTT.

The chain uses TRBV5-1 and TRBJ2-7; D is perhaps TRBD1 (6 bases). Germline CDR1 SGHRS, CDR2 YFSETQ. CDR3 length: 15 amino acids. The V gene lost 2 bases and the J gene lost 0 bases, with 12 bases spanning the gap. The CDR3 DNA sequence: TGCGCCAGCAGCTTCTCAGGGGTTAGCTCCTACGAGCAGTACTTC. This sequence encodes CASSFSGVSSYEQYF.

J is TRBJ2-1 and V is TRBV6-1; D is unclear. V was pared by 4 bases and J by 8 bases, with 9 bases between. This CDR3 comprises 12 residues. CDR1 is MNHNS, CDR2 SASEGT, per germline. This chain's CDR3 is CASSGSRHEQFF. DNA for the CDR3: TGTGCCAGCAGTGGATCGCGGCATGAGCAGTTCTTC.

The V gene is TRBV6-1, the J gene TRBJ2-5, with 7 positions matching TRBD1. Trimming at V came to 2 bases and at J to 4 bases, leaving 7 bases not matched to a gene. Germline V lookup: CDR1 MNHNS, CDR2 SASEGT. CDR3 length: 15 residues. CDR3 sequence (DNA): TGTGCCAGCAGTGAAAGCTGGGCAGGGGGAGAGACCCAGTACTTC. Its protein is CASSESWAGGETQYF.

This clone was counted once. J is TRBJ2-3 and V is TRBV5-1; possibly TRBD1 for D (5 bases). The V gene lost 4 bases and the J gene lost 1 base, with 10 bases spanning the gap. This CDR3 has 14 residues. Germline CDR1 and CDR2: SGHRS and YFSETQ. CDR3: CASSVDSRTDTQYF. For the CDR3, the DNA is TGCGCCAGCAGCGTAGACAGCCGCACAGATACGCAGTATTTT. The full variable domain, with the rest looked up from reference TRBV5-1 and TRBJ2-3, is KAGVTQTPRYLIKTRGQQVTLSCSPISGHRSVSWYQQTPGQGLQFLFEYFSETQRNKGNFPGRFSGRQFSNSRSEMNVSTLELGDSALYLCASSVDSRTDTQYFGPGTRLTVL.

The chain couples TRBV18 to TRBJ2-7; 7 bases align to TRBD1. CDR1 and CDR2 from the germline V gene are KGHSH and LQKENI. The V and J ends lost 6 bases and 2 bases, in that order; junction bases with no gene match: 10. This CDR3 is 15 amino acids long. CDR3: CASSILRGQAYEQYF. CDR3 DNA: TGTGCCAGCTCGATCTTGAGGGGGCAGGCCTACGAGCAGTACTTC.